Below, 5 T cell receptor beta chains from the same sample are listed, as sequenced in a study of blood T cell repertoires in COVID-19. Profiling relied on immunoSEQ multiplex PCR, and the TCRdb table lists in-frame clones only, not all of them. The top ten clones hold approximately 8% of a sample with fewer than 200,000 clones, 60% to 85% of them seen once. The sample was peripheral blood. These receptors all come from a man aged 55 to 70 with acute or convalescent COVID-19.

With respect to this clone: The sample contains more than one DNA sequence encoding this CDR3. V and J are TRBV2 and TRBJ2-5; D possibly corresponds to TRBD2 (6 bases). V was pared by 6 bases and J by 2 bases, with 13 bases between. The CDR3 contains 14 residues. Germline V lookup: CDR1 SNHLY, CDR2 FYNNEI. DNA of the CDR3: TGTGCCAGCAGCAAAGGGACTGGGCAAGAGACCCAGTACTTC. Translation: CASSKGTGQETQYF.

This chain uses TRBV4-1 with TRBJ2-3, with 9 bases fitting TRBD1. The CDR3 spans 15 residues. Losses at the gene ends were 1 base for V and 5 bases for J; bases not matched to a gene: 4. In germline, CDR1 is MGHRA, CDR2 YSYEKL. This CDR3 is CASSQGQGEGDTQYF. The CDR3 coding sequence is TGCGCCAGCAGCCAAGGACAGGGGGAGGGAGATACGCAGTATTTT.

J is TRBJ2-1 and V is TRBV3-1 (or the pseudogene TRBV3-2), with TRBD2 identical over 8 bases. Germline CDR1 is LGHDT and CDR2 is YNNKEL (reference sequence). The length of the CDR3 is 17 residues. The V and J ends lost 4 bases and 0 bases, in that order; junction bases with no gene match: 8. CDR3 sequence reads: CASSRAIAGSSYNEQFF. CDR3 coding DNA: TGTGCCAGCAGCCGAGCAATAGCGGGGAGCTCCTACAATGAGCAGTTCTTC.

The chain combines TRBV7-3 with TRBJ1-2, with no clear D. Between the trimmed V and J ends, which lost 2 bases and 6 bases, there was a span of 10 bases. This CDR3 is built from 13 residues. Per germline, CDR1 SGHTA and CDR2 FQGTGA. The DNA of the CDR3 is TGTGCCAGCAGCTTAGTTGAGGGAAATGGCTACACCTTC. As protein: CASSLVEGNGYTF.

The J gene is TRBJ2-7, the V gene TRBV12-3 or TRBV12-4; maybe TRBD1 (6 bases). The CDR3 contains 13 residues. Trimming removed 5 bases at V and 5 bases at J, with 13 bases between. CDR3 sequence: CASSTGLGNEQYF. CDR3 coding DNA: TGTGCCAGCAGTACAGGGTTGGGAAACGAGCAGTACTTC.